One sample yielded the 14 T cell receptor beta chains listed below, sequenced in a study of cytomegalovirus exposure and HLA in healthy donors. The repertoire was sequenced with immunoSEQ multiplex PCR; TCRdb's copy has only in-frame clones and lacks some. The sample gives over 200,000 clones, 90% of which show up once; less than 0.4% is in the top ten. Sequencing was carried out using PBMCs. The receptors derive from a woman younger than 30 in good health and CMV-seronegative.

This clone was counted a single time. The chain couples TRBV18 to TRBJ2-4; 7 bases agree with TRBD1. The length of the CDR3 is 16 residues. With 5 bases clipped from V and 4 bases from J, the junction kept 11 bases outside the gene matches. The V gene's germline CDR1 is KGHSH and CDR2 LQKENI. CDR3 nucleotides: TGTGCCAGCTCAGAACTTCCGGTGGACAGGAAAAACATTCAGTACTTC. This translates into CASSELPVDRKNIQYF.

The gene calls are TRBV28 and TRBJ2-3; no definite D call. Trimming left V 5 bases short and J 8 bases short, with 8 bases between. Germline V CDR1 and CDR2: MDHEN, SYDVKM. The CDR3 is 11 residues long. In nucleotides, the CDR3 is TGTGCCAGCAGTGATCAGGCTACGCAGTATTTT. Its protein is CASSDQATQYF.

The J gene is TRBJ1-2, the V gene TRBV30, with 11 bases identical to TRBD1. The V segment lost 5 bases and the J segment 1 base; nucleotides outside the gene matches: 3. The CDR3 sequence is 14 residues long. CDR1 GTSNPN and CDR2 SVGIG come from the germline V gene (reference sequence). DNA of the CDR3: TGTGCCTGGGGGACAGGGGGATATAACTATGGCTACACCTTC. Protein sequence: CAWGTGGYNYGYTF.

The rearrangement uses TRBV5-1 and TRBJ2-3; the match to TRBD1 covers 7 bases. The CDR3 consists of 15 residues. From germline, CDR1 is SGHRS and CDR2 YFSETQ. After removal of 7 bases from V and 0 bases from J, the junction contained 8 bases not matched to a gene. CDR3 nucleotide sequence: TGCGCCAGCGCCCCGGGACAGACAAGCACAGATACGCAGTATTTT. It specifies CASAPGQTSTDTQYF.

This clone was counted once. The rearrangement uses TRBV18 and TRBJ2-2; maybe TRBD1 (5 bases). CDR1 is KGHSH, CDR2 LQKENI, per germline. Trimming stripped 0 bases from V and 4 bases from J, with 9 bases between. This CDR3 region has 15 residues. CDR3 nucleotide sequence: TGTGCCAGCTCACCACCCACAGGTTTCACCGGGGAGCTGTTTTTT. Encoded protein: CASSPPTGFTGELFF.

CDR3 DNA: TGTGCCAGCAGCCCGAGGCTGGCTTCTAGCACAGATACGCAGTATTTT. Residues: CASSPRLASSTDTQYF. J is TRBJ2-3 and V is TRBV7-8; D gene unclear. V lost 5 bases and J 0 bases, leaving 15 bases between the germline ends. The CDR3 is 16 amino acids. Germline V gives CDR1 SGHVS, CDR2 FQNEAQ. The whole variable domain, filled in from reference TRBV7-8 and TRBJ2-3, reads GAGVSQSPRYKVAKRGQDVALRCDPISGHVSLFWYQQALGQGPEFLTYFQNEAQLDKSGLPSDRFFAERPEGSVSTLKIQRTQQEDSAVYLCASSPRLASSTDTQYFGPGTRLTVL.

To note about this clone: The sample contains more than one DNA sequence encoding this CDR3. The chain joins TRBV27 to TRBJ2-6; D gene ambiguous. The CDR3 consists of 13 residues. Trimming left V 5 bases short and J 1 base short, with 3 bases between. Germline V gene sequence: CDR1 MNHEY, CDR2 SMNVEV (reference sequence). The DNA for the CDR3 is TGTGCCAGCAGTCTGTCTGGGGCCAACGTCCTGACTTTC. This codes for CASSLSGANVLTF.

The chain uses TRBV6-5 and TRBJ2-3, with 8 bases fitting TRBD2. There are 16 residues in the CDR3. Trimming took 0 bases from V and 5 from J; bases not matched to a gene: 7. Per germline, CDR1 MNHEY and CDR2 SVGAGI. CDR3 amino acids: CASSYSGLDGGDTQYF. For the CDR3, the DNA is TGTGCCAGCAGTTACTCGGGACTAGATGGGGGAGATACGCAGTATTTT.

This chain joins TRBV4-1 and TRBJ1-5; D not certain. Trimming stripped 0 bases from V and 4 bases from J, with 16 bases between. Germline V lookup: CDR1 MGHRA, CDR2 YSYEKL. CDR3 size: 17 residues. The DNA for the CDR3 is TGCGCCAGCAGCCAAGATGGCCCGTACGAGGGAAATCAGCCCCAGCATTTT. This gives the protein CASSQDGPYEGNQPQHF.

V and J are TRBV7-2 and TRBJ2-2; D not resolved. CDR3 length: 17 amino acids. CDR1 is SGHTA, CDR2 FQGNSA, per germline. Deletions cut 5 bases from V and 4 bases from J, with 20 bases between. The CDR3 nucleotides read TGTGCCAGCAGCCCACGGAATGCGGAGAAGGTCACCGGGGAGCTGTTTTTT. Its translation: CASSPRNAEKVTGELFF. Complete variable domain (other parts from reference TRBV7-2 and TRBJ2-2): GAGVSQSPSNKVTEKGKDVELRCDPISGHTALYWYRQSLGQGLEFLIYFQGNSAPDKSGLPSDRFSAERTGGSVSTLTIQRTQQEDSAVYLCASSPRNAEKVTGELFFGEGSRLTVL.

V is TRBV7-8 and J is TRBJ1-1; 7 bases align to TRBD1. The CDR3 is 15 residues long. Germline V gives CDR1 SGHVS, CDR2 FQNEAQ. J gave up 1 base and V 5 bases, and 7 bases lay outside the gene matches. Here the CDR3 DNA reads TGTGCCAGCAGCGGACGACAGGGATGGAACACTGAAGCTTTCTTT. Its protein product is CASSGRQGWNTEAFF.

This sequence joins TRBV7-6 and TRBJ1-5; TRBD1 is a possible D gene (5 bases). Germline V lookup: CDR1 SGHVS, CDR2 FNYEAQ. Trimming took off 5 bases at V and 0 bases at J, with 14 bases between the two ends. The length of the CDR3 is 16 residues. The chain's CDR3 is CASSLEGANSNQPQHF. The DNA for the CDR3 is TGTGCCAGCAGCCTCGAAGGGGCAAATAGCAATCAGCCCCAGCATTTT.

The V gene is TRBV6-6, the J gene TRBJ1-2, with TRBD1 as a possible D gene (5 bases). The CDR3 is made up of 13 amino acids. Deletions cut 7 bases from V and 3 bases from J, with 12 bases between. Germline V gene sequence: CDR1 MNHNY, CDR2 SVGAGI (reference sequence). The CDR3 sequence: CASIIGGDYGYTF. CDR3 coding DNA: TGTGCCAGCATAATTGGAGGGGACTATGGCTACACCTTC.

This rearrangement joins TRBV14 to TRBJ2-5, with 12 bases identical to TRBD2. This CDR3 comprises 17 residues. Germline V CDR1 and CDR2: SGHDN, FVKESK. After removal of 4 bases from V and 0 bases from J, the junction contained 6 bases not matched to a gene. The CDR3 DNA reads TGTGCCAGCAGCCCTAAGACTAGCGGGGGAAACCAAGAGACCCAGTACTTC. It codes for CASSPKTSGGNQETQYF.